Listed below are T cell receptor beta chains from one sample, sequenced in a study of blood T cell repertoires in COVID-19. Assay: immunoSEQ multiplex PCR; the TCRdb copy retains only in-frame clones and omits some. The sample shows some 200,000 clones, around 90% of them seen only once. Sequencing input: peripheral blood. These receptors were obtained from a woman aged 18-30 years who had recovered from COVID-19. The CDR3 runs from the conserved cysteine through the conserved F or W. D genes are given only for firm matches. Expanded clones get a size class; other rows say once, few or many, or leave the size out.

TRBD1 | - | TRBJ1-3 | TRBV29-1 | TGCAGCGTTGTGGCCGACAGGGGCTCTGGAAACACCATATATTTT | CSVVADRGSGNTIYF
TRBD2 | - | TRBJ2-1 | TRBV5-6 | TGTGCCAGCAGCTTGGGCGCGGGAGGGGAGCAGTTCTTC | CASSLGAGGEQFF
- | - | TRBJ2-1 | TRBV27 | TGTGCCAGCAGTCCCTCTTACAATGAGCAGTTCTTC | CASSPSYNEQFF
- | - | TRBJ2-4 | TRBV4-2 | TGTGCCAGCAGCCAAGATGGGCTAGCCCAAAACATTCAGTACTTC | CASSQDGLAQNIQYF
- | once | TRBJ1-2 | TRBV11-2 | TGTGCCAGCAGCTATACGAGGGATCGAGCTAGCTACACCTTC | CASSYTRDRASYTF
TRBD1 | - | TRBJ1-6 | TRBV7-9 | TGTGCCAGCAGCTTAGCGGGACAGCGAAATTCACCCCTCCACTTT | CASSLAGQRNSPLHF
TRBD2 | - | TRBJ2-2 | TRBV7-3 | TGTGCCAGCAGCTTAGGCGGGAGGGCCGACACCGGGGAGCTGTTTTTT | CASSLGGRADTGELFF
- | - | TRBJ2-1 | TRBV13 | TGTGCCAGCAGCTTAACTAGCCGCAATGAGCAGTTCTTC | CASSLTSRNEQFF
TRBD2 | - | TRBJ2-3 | TRBV3-1/TRBV3-2 | TGTGCCAGCAGCCACGCAAGGACTAGTGGCGCAGATACGCAGTATTTT | CASSHARTSGADTQYF
- | - | TRBJ2-7 | TRBV30 | TGTGCCTGGAGCGACCTGCGCGGTATAACCTACGAGCAGTACTTC | CAWSDLRGITYEQYF
- | - | TRBJ1-2 | TRBV3-1/TRBV3-2 | TGTGCCAGCAGCCAAGGGGGCGCTTATGGCTACACCTTC | CASSQGGAYGYTF
TRBD1 | once | TRBJ1-2 | TRBV7-6 | TGTGCCAGCAGCTTAGGGGGGACAGGGGATATGGGCTACACCTTC | CASSLGGTGDMGYTF
TRBD2 | - | TRBJ2-1 | TRBV14 | TGTGCCAGCAGCCAAAGTTACGGGACTAGCGGTTTCTTCGGCTCCTACAATGAGCAGTTCTTC | CASSQSYGTSGFFGSYNEQFF
TRBD1 | - | TRBJ1-2 | TRBV27 | TGTGCCAGCAGAACCGGGGCAGGGGGGTACTATGGCTACACCTTC | CASRTGAGGYYGYTF
- | few | TRBJ1-1 | TRBV7-3 | TGTGCCAGCAGGGGCTACATGAACACTGAAGCTTTCTTT | CASRGYMNTEAFF
TRBD1 | once | TRBJ1-2 | TRBV29-1 | TGCAGCGTTTATTCAGGGGGTGAGGACTATGGCTACACCTTC | CSVYSGGEDYGYTF
TRBD1 | - | TRBJ2-7 | TRBV27 | TGTGCCAGCAGTTTCTATACCGGGACAGGGTCCTACGAGCAGTACTTC | CASSFYTGTGSYEQYF
TRBD1 | - | TRBJ2-7 | TRBV9 | TGTGCCAGCAGCGTAGGGGACAGCCCTAGCTACGAGCAGTACTTC | CASSVGDSPSYEQYF
TRBD2 | - | TRBJ2-1 | TRBV5-4 | TGTGCCAGCAGCTTTGGGCTAGCGGGGAGTGAGCAGTTCTTC | CASSFGLAGSEQFF
TRBD1 | few | TRBJ2-7 | TRBV27 | TGTGCCAGCACCCCCGGGACAGGGGCTGCCGAGCAGTACTTC | CASTPGTGAAEQYF
- | - | TRBJ1-1 | TRBV29-1 | TGCAGCGTTTACAGGGTGCGTACTGAAGCTTTCTTT | CSVYRVRTEAFF
TRBD2 | - | TRBJ2-4 | TRBV3-1/TRBV3-2 | TGTGCCAGCAGCCAAGTGCTTGCTCCTAGCGGGACCAAAAACATTCAGTACTTC | CASSQVLAPSGTKNIQYF
TRBD2 | - | TRBJ2-7 | TRBV19 | TGTGCCAGCTCTCTAGTAGCGGGAAGCTCCTACGAGCAGTACTTC | CASSLVAGSSYEQYF
TRBD2 | - | TRBJ2-3 | TRBV11-3 | TGTGCCAGCAGCTCGCTAGCGGGAGGCACAGATACGCAGTATTTT | CASSSLAGGTDTQYF
TRBD1 | - | TRBJ2-1 | TRBV29-1 | TGCAGCGGTGGTCAGGGGACAGGGGCCATTGAGCAGTTCTTC | CSGGQGTGAIEQFF
- | - | TRBJ2-7 | TRBV6-2/TRBV6-3 | TGTGCCAGCGGCCGTAATCAGGGTCAGATGGGCTACGAGCAGTACTTC | CASGRNQGQMGYEQYF
- | - | TRBJ1-1 | TRBV7-2 | TGTGCCAGCAGCTTAGTAGCAGTGAACACTGAAGCTTTCTTT | CASSLVAVNTEAFF
TRBD2 | - | TRBJ2-3 | TRBV7-7 | TGTGCCAGCAGCCCTGCTAGCGGGAGTTATTCAGATACGCAGTATTTT | CASSPASGSYSDTQYF
- | few | TRBJ2-7 | TRBV19 | TGTGCCAGTAGTATGGGGAGCTCCTACGAGCAGTACTTC | CASSMGSSYEQYF
- | - | TRBJ2-1 | TRBV13 | TGTGCCAGCAGCTTACGTGGTCGGGATGAGCAGTTCTTC | CASSLRGRDEQFF
TRBD2 | - | TRBJ2-7 | TRBV4-1 | TGCGCCAGCAGCCAAGGGACTAGCGCCTACGAGCAGTACTTC | CASSQGTSAYEQYF
- | few | TRBJ2-2 | TRBV28 | TGTGCCAGCAGTCGTCAGGGTCGTACCGGGGAGCTGTTTTTT | CASSRQGRTGELFF
TRBD2 | - | TRBJ2-7 | TRBV3-1/TRBV3-2 | TGTGCCAGCCGTAGCGGGATCTCCTACGAGCAGTACTTC | CASRSGISYEQYF
TRBD1 | - | TRBJ1-2 | TRBV11-3 | TGTGCCAGCAGGGCGAAGGGACAGTTGATTTATGGCTACACCTTC | CASRAKGQLIYGYTF
- | - | TRBJ1-2 | TRBV27 | TGTGCCAGCAGTTTAGCAGCGAGCTATGGCTACACCTTC | CASSLAASYGYTF
TRBD1 | - | TRBJ2-7 | TRBV5-1 | TGCGCCAGCACCCCCGGGACAGGGGGCACCTACGAGCAGTACTTC | CASTPGTGGTYEQYF